This T cell receptor beta chain was captured in a study of blood T cell repertoires in COVID-19. Clones were read by immunoSEQ multiplex PCR, and TCRdb kept only the in-frame ones, dropping some. The table shows fewer than 250,000 clones, with roughly 91% occurring only once. The J segment lost 4 bases and the V segment lost 3 bases, leaving 9 bases of the junction unmatched. Germline assignment: CDR1 SGHTA and CDR2 FQGNSA. The CDR3 contains 15 residues. The sample holds one count of this clone. This TCR was recovered from a young man in a cohort exposed to, infected with or recovered from COVID-19 (not recorded which). The sequenced sample was PBMCs or T cells enriched from blood (not recorded which). The chain recombines TRBV7-2 with TRBJ2-7, with 7 bases fitting TRBD2. The chain's CDR3 is CASSFGSGTMYEQYF. The CDR3 DNA reads as TGTGCCAGCAGCTTCGGTTCCGGGACTATGTACGAGCAGTACTTC.